The present TCR beta chain was sequenced within a study of T cell clonality in common variable immunodeficiency. Overall study findings and caveats: Common variable immunodeficiency TCR beta sequences reportedly had fewer deletions and N-nucleotide insertions. Compared with controls, CVID subjects had fewer shared TCRbeta clones. TCRbeta clonality was increased in CVID versus healthy controls.

The J segment lost 7 bases and the V segment lost 4 bases, leaving 6 bases of the junction unmatched. The CDR3 consists of 15 residues. From germline, CDR1 is SEHNR and CDR2 FQNEAQ (reference sequence). For at least one year, all CVID subjects received replacement immunoglobulin. This clone was detected many times. The antigen remains unidentified. The read terminates 3 residues ahead of where the CDR3 ends, so the germline J gene completes it. The table came from immunoSEQ multiplex PCR; TCRdb's copy has only in-frame clones and leaves some out. The data list 20,000 to 25,000 clones, none observed once; about 2% falls to the top ten.

Sequencing input: peripheral blood mononuclear cells. The rearrangement joins TRBV7-9 to TRBJ1-6; 8 nucleotides align to TRBD1. This receptor was taken from a human donor with common variable immunodeficiency. CDR3 sequence: CASSSGQGGNSPLHF. Incomplete CDR3 DNA: TGTGCCAGCAGCTCAGGACAGGGAGGGAATTCACCC.